This T cell receptor (beta chain) was identified in a study of blood T cell repertoires in COVID-19 (dated by TCRdb to the early 2020s). About the study as a whole: Samples from collaborators originated in the United States, Italy and Spain and spanned both the acute and convalescent phases of COVID-19. The material from the prospective study consisted of cDNA or gDNA derived from T cells, B-cell-depleted T cells, or PBMCs. The dataset comprised deeply sampled blood TCRbeta repertoires from subjects exposed to, actively infected with, or recovered from COVID-19. The repertoires were made available in a free public database intended to serve as a resource for research on the immune response to SARS-CoV-2. Samples came from the ongoing ImmuneRACE study (first 160 participants) plus 1,254 subjects from 6 global collaborators. Sample metadata almost always included a de-identified subject ID, COVID-19 status, age in years and sex. HLA class I and class II types, where available, came from metadata supplied by the sample provider rather than from assay-based typing. Study-wide conclusions, independent of this receptor: The quantity of clinical and demographic metadata differed by source and by participant and was supplied without curation.

Concerning this clone itself: What this receptor recognizes is not known. One base away there is no much larger clone; base qualities are not given.

TCRbeta CDR3 regions were amplified from genomic DNA by means of the immunoSEQ Assay, a bias-controlled multiplex PCR. The original methods were these. The number of nucleated cells in each sample was estimated from the amplification of reference gene primers within the assay. To quantify the absolute abundance of each unique TCRbeta CDR3 rearrangement, sequence reads were collapsed and filtered. For each sample, productive Simpson clonality was calculated as the square root of Simpson's diversity index across productive rearrangements. As stored in TCRdb, this immuneACCESS dataset retains in-frame rearrangements with V and J assigned. A fraction of the clones does not appear; measured against another copy, unresolved V genes explain less than half of the discrepancy, and the remainder lacks a known reason. For V, J and clone size, that table is used; D and trimming come from the DNA. The sample data list fewer than 110,000 clones, and 70% to 90% of these were observed just once. Clones ranked in the top ten supply around 3.3% of the sample.

The collaborating institutions used their own protocols to collect whole blood in K2EDTA tubes. For TCRbeta analysis, collaborator samples were shipped as frozen whole blood, as isolated PBMCs, or as DNA extracted from either sample type. V is cut by 8 bases and J by 0 bases, and the space between the germline ends is 14 bases. The CDR3 contains 16 residues, cysteine and phenylalanine counted. Just CDR3 DNA is preserved here, 48 bases in frame from base 1. Sequences SGHVS (CDR1) and FNYEAQ (CDR2) are obtained from the germline V gene. This TCR was sampled from a man aged 45-60 years in a cohort sampled during active COVID-19. Sequenced: peripheral blood. In this chain, TRBV7-6 is recombined with TRBJ1-6; no D gene is confidently identified. The nucleotide sequence reads as follows: TGTGCCAGCCAGCGGTCGTCGAGCTCCTATAATTCACCCCTCCACTTT. The resulting protein is CASQRSSSSYNSPLHF. The entire variable domain, with the stretches around the CDR3 drawn from the reference TRBV7-6 and TRBJ1-6 proteins, is GAGVSQSPRYKVTKRGQDVALRCDPISGHVSLYWYRQALGQGPEFLTYFNYEAQQDKSGLPNDRFSAERPEGSISTLTIQRTEQRDSAMYRCASQRSSSSYNSPLHFGNGTRLTVT.